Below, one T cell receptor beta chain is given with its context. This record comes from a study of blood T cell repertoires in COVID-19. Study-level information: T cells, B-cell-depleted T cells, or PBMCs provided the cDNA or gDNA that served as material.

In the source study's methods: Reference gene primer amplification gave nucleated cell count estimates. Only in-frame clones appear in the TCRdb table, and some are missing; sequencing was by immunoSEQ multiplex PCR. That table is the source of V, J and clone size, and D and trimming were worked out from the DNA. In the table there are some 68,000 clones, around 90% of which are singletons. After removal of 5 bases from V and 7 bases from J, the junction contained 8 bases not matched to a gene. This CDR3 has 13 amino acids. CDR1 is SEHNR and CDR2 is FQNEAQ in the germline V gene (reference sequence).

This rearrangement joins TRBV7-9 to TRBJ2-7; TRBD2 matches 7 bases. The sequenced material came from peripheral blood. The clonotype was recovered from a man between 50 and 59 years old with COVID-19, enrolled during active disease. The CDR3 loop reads CASSRGELGEQYF. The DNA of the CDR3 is TGTGCCAGCAGCCGGGGGGAGCTGGGGGAGCAGTACTTC.